Presented here are 31 T cell receptor beta chains from one specimen sequenced in a study of cytomegalovirus exposure and HLA in healthy donors. The PCR used 60 Vbeta and 13 Jbeta primers. Sequenced by immunoSEQ multiplex PCR; TCRdb stores in-frame clones only, minus some. The sample yields 100,000 to 140,000 clones, under 85% seen once. Sequenced: PBMCs. All receptors derive from a male donor in good health and CMV-seronegative.

The rearrangement links TRBV18 to TRBJ2-5; D may be TRBD1 (6 bases). The V gene lost 2 bases and the J gene lost 1 base, with 8 bases spanning the gap. This CDR3 has 14 residues. Germline V gene data show CDR1 as KGHSH and CDR2 as LQKENI. As DNA, the CDR3 is TGTGCCAGCTCACCAGGACAGCTCCAAGAGACCCAGTACTTC. Translated: CASSPGQLQETQYF.

This chain joins TRBV5-1 and TRBJ2-1; TRBD1 might be the D (7 bases). The V end was cut by 0 bases, the J end by 14 bases, with 12 bases between. Germline V CDR1 and CDR2: SGHRS, YFSETQ. This CDR3 spans 12 amino acids. The CDR3 protein is CASSLETGEEFF. The CDR3 nucleotides read TGCGCCAGCAGCTTGGAAACAGGGGAGGAGTTCTTC.

Details on this clone: This specimen includes other DNA sequences encoding the same CDR3. The chain employs TRBV27 and TRBJ2-7, with D possibly TRBD2 on 6 matching bases. This CDR3 has 12 amino acids. In germline, CDR1 is MNHEY, CDR2 SMNVEV (reference sequence). V was trimmed by 3 bases and J by 3 bases, leaving 6 bases between them. CDR3 protein: CASSLGGYEQYF. As DNA, the CDR3 is TGTGCCAGCAGTTTGGGGGGCTACGAGCAGTACTTC.

Points on this clone: An end of the junction does not agree with germline; a read error may underlie this. The V and J genes are TRBV5-6 and TRBJ2-7, with 9 bases lining up with TRBD1. The CDR3 consists of 15 residues. Germline V gene lookup returns CDR1 SGHDT and CDR2 YYEEEE. The CDR3 DNA reads TGTGCCAGCAGCTTGGTCGGGACAGGGTTCTACGAGCAGCACTTC. Its protein is CASSLVGTGFYEQHF.

This rearrangement joins TRBV19 to TRBJ1-1, with D maybe TRBD1 (6 bases). V lost 3 bases and J 4 bases, leaving 15 bases between the germline ends. CDR3 length: 15 residues. From germline, CDR1 is LNHDA and CDR2 SQIVND (reference sequence). The CDR3 protein is CASSIRGPKATEAFF. For the CDR3, the DNA is TGTGCCAGTAGTATCAGGGGACCTAAGGCCACTGAAGCTTTCTTT.

V and J are TRBV6-5 and TRBJ1-2, with no clear D. The CDR3 has 13 residues. Trimming left V 4 bases short and J 3 bases short, with 9 bases between. Germline V gene lookup returns CDR1 MNHEY and CDR2 SVGAGI. CDR3 protein: CASSSGLYYGYTF. DNA of the CDR3: TGTGCCAGCAGTTCAGGATTGTACTATGGCTACACCTTC.

V usage is TRBV15 and J usage is TRBJ1-2; the D gene is possibly TRBD1 (6 bases). V shed 0 bases and J shed 0 bases, with 17 bases lying between them. Looked up from germline, CDR1 is LNHNV and CDR2 is YYDKDF (reference sequence). This CDR3 region has 18 residues. CDR3 region: CATSRETGHWNANYGYTF. The CDR3, as DNA: TGTGCCACCAGCAGAGAGACAGGCCATTGGAACGCTAACTATGGCTACACCTTC.

The chain couples TRBV6-1 to TRBJ2-7, with D possibly TRBD1 on 7 matching bases. V was cut by 6 bases and J by 3 bases, with 18 bases left in between. CDR3 length: 15 residues. CDR1 MNHNS and CDR2 SASEGT come from the germline V gene. DNA of the CDR3: TGTGCCAGCAGGGAGGGACAGCCCATAATCTACGAGCAGTACTTC. It yields the protein CASREGQPIIYEQYF.

The V call is TRBV6-6, the J call TRBJ2-1; TRBD1 matches 9 bases. The CDR3 has 15 residues. The germline V gene has CDR1 MNHNY and CDR2 SVGAGI (reference sequence). After removal of 4 bases from V and 7 bases from J, the junction contained 8 bases not matched to a gene. The CDR3 DNA follows: TGTGCCAGCAGTTTGAGACAGGGGGTATCAAATGAGCAGTTCTTC. It specifies CASSLRQGVSNEQFF.

This clone was recorded a few times. The V gene is TRBV10-3, the J gene TRBJ2-7; TRBD2 matches 7 bases. This CDR3 contains 17 residues. J gave up 0 bases and V 0 bases, and 8 bases lay outside the gene matches. Germline CDR1 and CDR2: ENHRY and SYGVKD. CDR3 DNA sequence: TGTGCCATCAGTGAGTCGACTAGCTTAACCAACTCCTACGAGCAGTACTTC. Translating gives CAISESTSLTNSYEQYF.

This clone occurred a few times. The V and J genes are TRBV29-1 and TRBJ1-2; 8 nucleotides line up with TRBD1. The CDR3 totals 13 residues. J gave up 11 bases and V 3 bases, and 11 bases lay outside the gene matches. CDR1 and CDR2 (germline): SQVTM, ANQGSEA. CDR3 sequence (DNA): TGCAGCGTTGATTTGGGGGGGACAGGAGATTACACCTTC. It yields the protein CSVDLGGTGDYTF. Variable domain in full (rest from reference TRBV29-1 and TRBJ1-2): SAVISQKPSRDICQRGTSLTIQCQVDSQVTMMFWYRQQPGQSLTLIATANQGSEATYESGFVIDKFPISRPNLTFSTLTVSNMSPEDSSIYLCSVDLGGTGDYTFGSGTRLTVV.

In its sample, this clone was seen once. V usage is TRBV30 and J usage is TRBJ2-7; D is unclear. Germline CDR1 and CDR2: GTSNPN and SVGIG (reference sequence). V lost 1 base and J 2 bases, leaving 6 bases between the germline ends. This CDR3 is 12 amino acids long. The DNA for the CDR3 is TGTGCCTGGAGTGGTAGCACCTACGAGCAGTACTTC. Its protein is CAWSGSTYEQYF.

The V call is TRBV7-8, the J call TRBJ2-7; D may be TRBD1 (6 bases). In germline, CDR1 is SGHVS, CDR2 FQNEAQ. This CDR3 is 13 amino acids long. Trimming shortened V by 5 bases and J by 5 bases, and 13 bases separated the two germline ends. The CDR3 DNA reads as TGTGCCAGCAGCCGTCAGGGGCGGGACGAGCAGTACTTC. It translates to CASSRQGRDEQYF.

In this sample, this clone turned up a few times. The chain carries TRBV30 and TRBJ2-2; a weak D match, TRBD2 (6 bases). The CDR3 spans 16 residues. With 1 base removed from V and 4 bases from J, the gap between germline ends came to 16 bases. Germline V lookup: CDR1 GTSNPN, CDR2 SVGIG (reference sequence). The chain's CDR3 is CAWSAGTFGSTGELFF. CDR3 coding DNA: TGTGCCTGGAGTGCCGGTACGTTCGGGAGCACCGGGGAGCTGTTTTTT.

There are a few counts of this clone. The rearrangement links TRBV7-9 to TRBJ2-2, with TRBD2 matching over 12 bases. The V gene's germline CDR1 is SEHNR and CDR2 FQNEAQ (reference sequence). The CDR3 length is 16 residues. Trimming took 4 bases from V and 7 from J; bases not matched to a gene: 7. CDR3: CASSSLLAGGGGELFF. The CDR3 bases are TGTGCCAGCAGCTCACTACTAGCGGGAGGTGGCGGGGAGCTGTTTTTT.

This sequence joins TRBV5-4 and TRBJ2-2; D may be TRBD2 (5 bases). This CDR3 contains 15 residues. V lost 0 bases to trimming and J lost 5 bases, with 11 bases between them. Germline V CDR1 and CDR2: SGHNT, YYREEE (reference sequence). CDR3 nucleotides: TGTGCCAGCAGCTTGGGGGGTGGGGAGACCGGGGAGCTGTTTTTT. It yields the protein CASSLGGGETGELFF.

V usage is TRBV9 and J usage is TRBJ1-2, with a possible D match to TRBD1 (5 bases). This CDR3 is 13 amino acids long. Trimming cost V 3 bases and J 8 bases, with 14 bases left between them. Germline lookup yields CDR1 SGDLS and CDR2 YYNGEE. The CDR3 DNA sequence: TGTGCCAGCAGCGACGGAGGGGCAGGAGGCTACACCTTC. It specifies CASSDGGAGGYTF.

This clone was detected only a few times. This rearrangement joins TRBV6-6 to TRBJ1-1; 7 bases agree with TRBD1. V shed 5 bases and J 6 bases; nucleotides not matched to a gene: 3. Germline assignment: CDR1 MNHNY and CDR2 SVGAGI (reference sequence). This CDR3 is built from 12 residues. The CDR3 DNA is TGTGCCAGCAGTGACAGGGACGCTGAAGCTTTCTTT. Its translation is CASSDRDAEAFF.

There are a few counts of this clone. For the CDR3, the DNA is TGCGCCAGCAGCTTCACATTCCCGGGACTAGCGGGAGGGGAGACCGGGGAGCTGTTTTTT. This gives the protein CASSFTFPGLAGGETGELFF. The chain joins TRBV5-1 to TRBJ2-2; 16 bases are a match to TRBD2. The CDR3 loop spans 20 amino acids. Germline lookup yields CDR1 SGHRS and CDR2 YFSETQ. Losses at the gene ends were 2 bases for V and 5 bases for J; bases not matched to a gene: 12.

Notes on this clone: The conserved closing phenylalanine or tryptophan is absent in this CDR3, likely reflecting a read error. No DNA is shown, since the ends of the CDR3 on it are uncertain; the CDR3 is the one TCRdb lists. This chain connects TRBV6-5 to TRBJ1-1; the table's TRBD1 call for D was not verified on the DNA. The CDR3 adds up to 13 amino acids, both ends counted. CDR1 and CDR2 from the germline V gene are MNHEY and SVGAGI. The CDR3 sequence is CASSYTRTGGGFL.

The rearrangement uses TRBV5-6 and TRBJ2-1, with 8 bases identical to TRBD1. The CDR3 covers 16 residues. CDR1 and CDR2 from the germline V gene are SGHDT and YYEEEE. The V segment lost 4 bases and the J segment 7 bases; nucleotides outside the gene matches: 13. The CDR3 region is CASSRTGTGITNEQFF. As DNA, the CDR3 is TGTGCCAGCAGCAGAACCGGGACAGGAATTACTAATGAGCAGTTCTTC.

The rearrangement joins TRBV4-1 to TRBJ2-5; TRBD1 agrees at 7 bases. TRBJ2-7 explains the end of the DNA better; the J call may be wrong. CDR3 size: 14 residues. The germline V gene has CDR1 MGHRA and CDR2 YSYEKL. DNA for the CDR3: TGCGCCAGCAGCCAAGTAAGGGGGCTATACGAGCAGTACTTC. It codes for CASSQVRGLYEQYF.

This rearrangement joins TRBV4-1 to TRBJ2-7; tentative D call: TRBD1 (6 bases). CDR3 length equals 15 residues. The ends were cut back, 4 bases at V and 0 bases at J, with 13 bases in the middle. Germline loops: CDR1 MGHRA, CDR2 YSYEKL. The chain's CDR3 is CASSPFDRSSYEQYF. CDR3 nucleotide sequence: TGCGCCAGCAGCCCCTTCGACAGGAGCTCCTACGAGCAGTACTTC.

This rearrangement joins TRBV27 to TRBJ2-5, with TRBD2 as a possible D gene (5 bases). Germline V gives CDR1 MNHEY, CDR2 SMNVEV (reference sequence). Trimming removed 6 bases at V and 4 bases at J, with 21 bases between. The CDR3 covers 16 residues. The CDR3 sequence is CASSPMLREFGETQYF. CDR3 bases: TGTGCCAGCAGCCCCATGTTGAGGGAGTTTGGAGAGACCCAGTACTTC.

This clone was seen a handful of times. This chain joins TRBV14 and TRBJ2-5; no clear D gene. The end of the DNA is better explained by TRBJ2-7, so the J call may be wrong. The CDR3 has 14 amino acids. From germline, CDR1 is SGHDN and CDR2 FVKESK. CDR3 protein: CASRSGSDSYEQYF. The CDR3 coding sequence is TGTGCCAGCAGAAGTGGCAGCGACTCCTACGAGCAGTACTTC.

The chain couples TRBV27 to TRBJ1-2, with TRBD1 matching 9 bases. After removal of 4 bases from V and 0 bases from J, the junction contained 9 bases not matched to a gene. The CDR3 is made up of 17 amino acids. The V gene's germline CDR1 is MNHEY and CDR2 SMNVEV (reference sequence). CDR3 amino acids: CASSSRSGDRANYGYTF. The CDR3 DNA reads as TGTGCCAGCAGTTCCCGGTCCGGGGACAGGGCTAACTATGGCTACACCTTC.

The chain uses TRBV7-9 and TRBJ1-1; perhaps TRBD1 as D (6 bases). CDR1 is SEHNR and CDR2 is FQNEAQ in the germline V gene (reference sequence). There are 14 residues in the CDR3. With 0 bases removed from V and 2 bases from J, the gap between germline ends came to 7 bases. The CDR3 DNA is TGTGCCAGCAGCTTAGCAGGGGGAAACACTGAAGCTTTCTTT. Translation gives CASSLAGGNTEAFF.

As DNA, the CDR3 is TGTGCCAGCAGTCCAGGGACTAGCAGTATCAATGAGCAGTTCTTC. Translation: CASSPGTSSINEQFF. V gene TRBV28 combines with J gene TRBJ2-1, with 9 bases identical to TRBD2. This CDR3 is built from 15 residues. Trimming removed 5 bases from V and 6 bases from J; junction bases left unmatched: 8. The germline CDR1 and CDR2 sequences are MDHEN and SYDVKM.

This chain uses TRBV27 with TRBJ2-5; 7 positions match TRBD2. V lost 9 bases to trimming and J lost 0 bases; unmatched junction nucleotides: 16. The germline V gene encodes CDR1 MNHEY and CDR2 SMNVEV (reference sequence). The CDR3 spans 17 residues. The CDR3 DNA is TGTGCCAGGACCAAGCATCTAGCGGAAAAGTACCAAGAGACCCAGTACTTC. The encoded protein is CARTKHLAEKYQETQYF.

This rearrangement joins TRBV7-9 to TRBJ1-2; 10 bases fit TRBD1. V lost 1 base to trimming and J lost 6 bases; unmatched junction nucleotides: 5. The CDR3 runs 15 residues. Germline loops: CDR1 SEHNR, CDR2 FQNEAQ (reference sequence). The CDR3 loop reads CASSLGGGQGNGYTF. CDR3 bases: TGTGCCAGCAGCTTAGGCGGGGGACAGGGGAATGGCTACACCTTC.

V is TRBV19 and J is TRBJ2-4; D unresolved. The CDR3 covers 14 residues. V lost 5 bases and J 5 bases, leaving 13 bases between the germline ends. In germline, CDR1 is LNHDA, CDR2 SQIVND (reference sequence). The CDR3 nucleotides are TGTGCCAGTAGTTACGGCGGTTTGGAAAACATTCAGTACTTC. This translates into CASSYGGLENIQYF.